This T cell receptor (beta chain) was observed in a study of T cells in Graves' hyperthyroidism and ophthalmopathy. Across the whole study: The initial diagnosis was the point when peripheral blood was collected, ahead of any treatment.

The PBMCs had their origin in 10 ml of fresh peripheral blood. Amplification targeted TCR beta CDR3 regions from RNA transcripts. HTBI primers were the set used in a first-round RT-PCR of the TCR CDR3. MiXCR, run by TCRdb on the multiplex PCR reads, gives a single entry per CDR3 protein. The data show approximately 380,000 distinct CDR3 sequences, about 18% seen once. The length of the CDR3 is 16 residues. Between the trimmed V and J ends, which lost 6 bases and 5 bases, there was a span of 19 bases. Germline assignment: CDR1 MNHEY and CDR2 SMNVEV (reference sequence). Findings of the study overall: Blood also carried most thyroid clonotypes expanded above 0.001. With a median lead of about 6.9 months before onset, the model predicted ophthalmopathy.

Concerning this clonotype itself: No antigen is known for it.

Sequencing input: blood. The gene calls are TRBV27 and TRBJ1-4, with D perhaps matching TRBD1 (5 bases). This TCR was recovered from a man aged 18 to 35 with Graves' ophthalmopathy. CDR3 loop: CASSYDPGRPNEKLFF. CDR3 DNA sequence: TGTGCCAGCAGCTATGATCCGGGACGGCCGAATGAAAAACTGTTTTTT.